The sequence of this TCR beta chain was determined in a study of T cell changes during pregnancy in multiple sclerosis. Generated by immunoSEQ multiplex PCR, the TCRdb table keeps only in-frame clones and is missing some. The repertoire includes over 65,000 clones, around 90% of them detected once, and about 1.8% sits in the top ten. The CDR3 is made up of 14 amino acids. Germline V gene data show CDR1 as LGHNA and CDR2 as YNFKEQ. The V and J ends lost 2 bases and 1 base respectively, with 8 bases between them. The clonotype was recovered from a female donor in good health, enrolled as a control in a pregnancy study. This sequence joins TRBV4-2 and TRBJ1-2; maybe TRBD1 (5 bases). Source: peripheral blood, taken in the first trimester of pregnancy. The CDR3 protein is CASSQSGNNYGYTF. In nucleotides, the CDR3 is TGTGCCAGCAGCCAATCAGGGAATAACTATGGCTACACCTTC.